The present TCR beta chain was sequenced within a study of blood T cell repertoires in COVID-19. CDR3 length: 12 amino acids. Germline CDR1 is MNHEY and CDR2 is SMNVEV (reference sequence). The ends were cut back, 3 bases at V and 3 bases at J, with 2 bases in the middle. Turning to this clone: This may stem from a read error, because a much larger clone lies one nucleotide away.

Method: immunoSEQ multiplex PCR; TCRdb's copy keeps in-frame clones and lacks some. The sample includes fewer than 85,000 clones, about nine tenths seen only once; the top ten take about 4.6%. Sequences were obtained from peripheral blood. The rearrangement joins TRBV27 to TRBJ2-2; D is undetermined. The clonotype was recovered from a human donor in a cohort sampled during active COVID-19. CDR3: CASSFDTGELFF. In DNA form, the CDR3 reads TGTGCCAGCAGTTTCGACACCGGGGAGCTGTTTTTT.